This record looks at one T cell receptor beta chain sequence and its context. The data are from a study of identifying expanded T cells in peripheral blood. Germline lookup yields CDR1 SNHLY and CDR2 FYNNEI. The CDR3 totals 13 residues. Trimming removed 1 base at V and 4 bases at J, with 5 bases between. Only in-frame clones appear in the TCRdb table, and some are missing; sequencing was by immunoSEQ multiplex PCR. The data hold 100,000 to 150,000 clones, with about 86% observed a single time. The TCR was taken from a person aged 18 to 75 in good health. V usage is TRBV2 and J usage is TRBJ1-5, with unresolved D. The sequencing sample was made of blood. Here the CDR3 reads CASSEEINQPQHF. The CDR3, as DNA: TGTGCCAGCAGTGAAGAGATAAATCAGCCCCAGCATTTT.